These 16 T cell receptor beta chains were sequenced from one sample in a study of blood T cells in healthy people across ages. Sample-barcoded 5' priming and a J-beta primer mix drove a second PCR of 7 to 11 cycles. TCRdb fed the 5' RACE reads into MiXCR, producing one record per CDR3 protein. The table lists roughly 1.5 million distinct CDR3 sequences, about 45% of them singletons. Sequencing was carried out using blood. These receptors all come from a woman aged 18-29 years in good health.

Worth noting for this clonotype: The junction departs from germline at one end; a sequencing error may be responsible. This chain joins TRBV29-1 and TRBJ1-1, with D hard to call. The CDR3 has 13 residues. Germline loops: CDR1 SQVTM, CDR2 ANQGSEA. The CDR3 here is CSVEGRMWTEAFF. In DNA, the CDR3 is TGCAGCGTAGAAGGACGAATGTGGACTGAAGCTTTCTTT.

The chain links TRBV4-1 to TRBJ1-6; 8 positions match TRBD1. Looked up from germline, CDR1 is MGHRA and CDR2 is YSYEKL. V shed 5 bases, J shed 5 bases, and the junction held 11 bases outside the gene matches. This CDR3 has 17 amino acids. CDR3 nucleotides: TGCGCCAGCAGCTCCCGCGTCTTGACAGGGGATAATTCACCCCTCCACTTT. This encodes CASSSRVLTGDNSPLHF.

V usage is TRBV29-1 and J usage is TRBJ2-1, with TRBD1 matching 7 bases. The V gene's germline CDR1 is SQVTM and CDR2 ANQGSEA. Trimming removed 8 bases from V and 3 bases from J; junction bases left unmatched: 7. The CDR3 is made up of 13 amino acids. The CDR3 DNA is TGCAGCTTAAGGGGGCGGTTCTACAATGAGCAGTTCTTC. It specifies CSLRGRFYNEQFF.

The chain has TRBV20-1 and TRBJ1-2; D perhaps matches TRBD1 (6 bases). The CDR3 has 14 amino acids. Per the germline V gene, CDR1 is DFQATT and CDR2 is SNEGSKA (reference sequence). The V end lost 0 bases, the J end lost 5 bases, and 13 bases lay between the germline ends. The CDR3 coding sequence is TGCAGTGCTAGAGACACAGGGAGACCGTATGGCTACACCTTC. The encoded protein is CSARDTGRPYGYTF.

This clonotype came up once. The chain employs TRBV4-1 and TRBJ2-1; possibly TRBD1 or TRBD2 for D (5 bases each). The V gene's germline CDR1 is MGHRA and CDR2 YSYEKL. There are 15 residues in the CDR3. Trimming cost V 2 bases and J 6 bases, with 14 bases left between them. DNA for the CDR3: TGCGCCAGCAGCCAAAGAGGGGTGGGAGCCAATGAGCAGTTCTTC. Translating gives CASSQRGVGANEQFF.

In its sample, this clonotype was seen a few times. The V gene is TRBV12-3 or TRBV12-4, the J gene TRBJ1-2; 7 bases agree with TRBD1. Unmatched junction bases numbered 17, after V lost 2 bases and J lost 5 bases. The CDR3 loop spans 18 amino acids. The CDR3 DNA is TGTGCCAGCAGTTTAAACTCCCATGTACAGGGGACGGGATATGGCTACACCTTC. It codes for CASSLNSHVQGTGYGYTF.

The chain has TRBV2 and TRBJ1-5, with D unresolved. CDR1 and CDR2 from the germline V gene are SNHLY and FYNNEI. V lost 2 bases, J lost 5 bases, and 10 bases lay in between. This CDR3 is 14 amino acids long. CDR3 loop: CASSEMLRDQPQHF. CDR3 coding DNA: TGTGCCAGCAGTGAAATGCTCAGAGATCAGCCCCAGCATTTT.

The J gene is TRBJ1-5, the V gene TRBV4-1; D possibly corresponds to TRBD1 (6 bases). V lost 2 bases, J lost 5 bases, and 16 bases lay in between. The CDR3 is made up of 16 amino acids. The germline V gene encodes CDR1 MGHRA and CDR2 YSYEKL. The CDR3 here is CASSQPRGPNHQPQHF. For the CDR3, the DNA is TGCGCCAGCAGCCAACCCAGGGGACCGAATCATCAGCCCCAGCATTTT.

The CDR3 sequence is CSVLDRVEDNEQYF. The CDR3 DNA follows: TGCAGCGTATTAGACAGGGTTGAGGACAATGAGCAGTACTTC. The chain links TRBV29-1 to TRBJ2-5; TRBD1 aligns across 7 bases. The trim removed 6 bases at V and 11 bases at J, leaving 18 bases unmatched. The length of the CDR3 is 14 residues. Germline lookup yields CDR1 SQVTM and CDR2 ANQGSEA.

The V and J genes are TRBV11-2 and TRBJ2-7; perhaps TRBD1 as D (6 bases). In germline, CDR1 is SGHAT, CDR2 FQNNGV. This CDR3 spans 17 amino acids. The V and J ends lost 5 bases and 2 bases respectively, with 22 bases between them. The CDR3 reads CASSTSRRDTRTYEQYF. CDR3 in DNA: TGTGCCAGCAGCACCTCTCGTCGGGACACGCGGACCTACGAGCAGTACTTC. Based on the CDR3 plus reference TRBV11-2 and TRBJ2-7, the full variable domain is EAGVAQSPRYKIIEKRQSVAFWCNPISGHATLYWYQQILGQGPKLLIQFQNNGVVDDSQLPKDRFSAERLKGVDSTLKIQPAKLEDSAVYLCASSTSRRDTRTYEQYFGPGTRLTVT.

This chain uses TRBV18 with TRBJ2-5; D gene uncertain. V lost 8 bases and J 2 bases, leaving 21 bases between the germline ends. This CDR3 region has 16 residues. CDR1 and CDR2 (germline): KGHSH, LQKENI. The chain's CDR3 is CASHRTYSPQQETQYF. CDR3 sequence (DNA): TGTGCCAGCCACCGGACCTACTCACCCCAGCAAGAGACCCAGTACTTC. Full variable domain (missing parts from reference TRBV18 and TRBJ2-5): NAGVMQNPRHLVRRRGQEARLRCSPMKGHSHVYWYRQLPEEGLKFMVYLQKENIIDESGMPKERFSAEFPKEGPSILRIQQVVRGDSAAYFCASHRTYSPQQETQYFGPGTRLLVL.

In the case of this clonotype: A read error may be the cause here, since a much bigger clone is one base away. This chain's CDR3 is CAISETQTTMQVF. For the CDR3, the DNA is TGTGCCATCAGTGAGACTCAAACGACCATGCAGGTCTTC. V is TRBV10-3 and J is TRBJ2-1; D gene ambiguous. The CDR3 totals 13 residues. Germline V gene sequence: CDR1 ENHRY, CDR2 SYGVKD.

The rearrangement links TRBV4-1 to TRBJ2-3; TRBD2 agrees at 7 bases. This CDR3 contains 18 residues. Looked up from germline, CDR1 is MGHRA and CDR2 is YSYEKL. V shed 2 bases and J 0 bases; nucleotides not matched to a gene: 11. The CDR3 sequence is CASSQRGKLAYSTDTQYF. The CDR3 region has the DNA TGCGCCAGCAGCCAAAGGGGAAAACTAGCGTACAGCACAGATACGCAGTATTTT.

This chain links TRBV18 with TRBJ1-5, with D possibly being TRBD1 (5 bases). Trimming took off 4 bases at V and 3 bases at J, with 10 bases between the two ends. Looked up from germline, CDR1 is KGHSH and CDR2 is LQKENI. This CDR3 has 14 amino acids. The CDR3 spells CASSRGANNQPQHF. CDR3 coding DNA: TGTGCCAGCTCACGGGGCGCAAACAATCAGCCCCAGCATTTT.

The sample holds a few counts of this clonotype. The chain recombines TRBV10-3 with TRBJ2-5, with D possibly matching TRBD1 (5 bases). The ends were cut back, 6 bases at V and 5 bases at J, with 13 bases in the middle. CDR1 ENHRY and CDR2 SYGVKD come from the germline V gene. The CDR3 is made up of 13 amino acids. The DNA of the CDR3 is TGTGCCATCAGCCCAGGGTCAGAGGAGACCCAGTACTTC. Protein: CAISPGSEETQYF.

The chain has TRBV27 and TRBJ1-5; 7 nucleotides line up with TRBD1. The germline V gene has CDR1 MNHEY and CDR2 SMNVEV (reference sequence). This CDR3 is built from 13 residues. The J segment lost 7 bases and the V segment lost 8 bases, leaving 8 bases of the junction unmatched. CDR3 in amino acids: CASQGGSGQPQHF. The CDR3 DNA follows: TGTGCCAGCCAGGGGGGTTCGGGGCAGCCCCAGCATTTT.